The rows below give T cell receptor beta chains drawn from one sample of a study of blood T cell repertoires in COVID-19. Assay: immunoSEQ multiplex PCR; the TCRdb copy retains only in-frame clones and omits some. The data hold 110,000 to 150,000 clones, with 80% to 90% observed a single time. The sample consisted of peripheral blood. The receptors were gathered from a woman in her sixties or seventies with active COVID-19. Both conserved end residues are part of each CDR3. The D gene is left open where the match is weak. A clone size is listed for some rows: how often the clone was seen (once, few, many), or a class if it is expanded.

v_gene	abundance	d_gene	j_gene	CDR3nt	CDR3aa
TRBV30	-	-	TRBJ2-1	TGTGCCTGGAGTGTGGGCGGGTTAAGGAACAATGAGCAGTTCTTC	CAWSVGGLRNNEQFF
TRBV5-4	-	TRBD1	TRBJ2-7	TGTGCCAGCAGCCCTGACAGGGCATCCTACGAGCAGTACTTC	CASSPDRASYEQYF
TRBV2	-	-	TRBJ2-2	TGTGCCAGCAGTGCAAGAAGGTTGACAGACGGGGAGCTGTTTTTT	CASSARRLTDGELFF
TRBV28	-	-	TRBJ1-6	TGTGCCAGCTCCCCTTCAGGGTTGCCCCTCCACTTT	CASSPSGLPLHF
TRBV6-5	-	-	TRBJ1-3	TGTGCCAGCAGTTCCGGACACCGCTCTGGAAACACCATATATTTT	CASSSGHRSGNTIYF
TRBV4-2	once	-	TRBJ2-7	TGTGCCAGCAGCCAAGTCCTAGGATCCTACGAGCAGTACTTC	CASSQVLGSYEQYF
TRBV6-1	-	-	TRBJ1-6	TGTGCCAGCAGTGAAGTAACGCGAAATTCACCCCTCCACTTT	CASSEVTRNSPLHF
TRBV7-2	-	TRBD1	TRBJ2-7	TGTGCCAGCAGCTTGGGGACAGGGTCCTACGAGCAGTACTTC	CASSLGTGSYEQYF
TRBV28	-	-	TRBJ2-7	TGTGCCAGCAGTTTACACGGGAGTCTCTACGAGCAGTACTTC	CASSLHGSLYEQYF
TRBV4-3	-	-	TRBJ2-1	TGCGCCAGCAGCCAAGTTTTCGGAGGGAAGGCCGGGATTGAGCAGTTCTTC	CASSQVFGGKAGIEQFF